Given below is one T cell receptor beta chain in context. In Seattle, patients joined the study during active infection and were tracked longitudinally. The sample belongs to a study of blood T cell repertoires in COVID-19. Assay: immunoSEQ multiplex PCR; the TCRdb copy retains only in-frame clones and omits some. The sample carries around 76,000 clones, around 83% recorded once. Sequenced sample: peripheral blood. This clonotype was sampled from a man younger than 40 with COVID-19, enrolled during active disease.

CDR3: CASSSKGTYGAEQFF. DNA of the CDR3: TGTGCCAGCAGCTCCAAAGGGACTTATGGGGCTGAGCAGTTCTTC. The chain couples TRBV11-2 to TRBJ2-1; D might be TRBD2 (6 bases). This CDR3 region has 15 residues. V shed 4 bases and J shed 9 bases, with 19 bases lying between them. The germline gives CDR1 SGHAT, CDR2 FQNNGV. The full variable domain, in which reference TRBV11-2 and TRBJ2-1 provide the parts outside the CDR3, is EAGVAQSPRYKIIEKRQSVAFWCNPISGHATLYWYQQILGQGPKLLIQFQNNGVVDDSQLPKDRFSAERLKGVDSTLKIQPAKLEDSAVYLCASSSKGTYGAEQFFGPGTRLTVL.